This T cell receptor beta chain was documented in a study of T-cell reconstitution after alpha-beta-depleted transplantation in children. This clonotype was observed at least ten times. Its antigen is still unknown. The ends lost 0 bases at V and 3 bases at J; junction bases unmatched: 6. CDR1 is SGDLS, CDR2 YYNGEE, per germline. The CDR3 totals 15 residues. The TCRbeta library incorporated unique molecular identifiers. One entry per CDR3 protein, called by TCRdb with MiXCR from the PCR reads. In the table there are tens of thousands of distinct CDR3 sequences, 5.5% to 7.5% of which are singletons. Study-wide results and caveats: The main origin of T-cell counts and diversity one year after transplant was newly produced T cells.

This receptor was obtained from a male patient between 10 and 17 years old who had a stem cell transplant for acute myeloid leukemia, so the T cells may come from the graft donor. Material: PBMCs, mostly from graft donor cells, obtained 180 days after TCRalphabeta/CD19-depleted stem cell transplant. This sequence joins TRBV9 and TRBJ2-7, with 7 bases aligning to TRBD1. In DNA, the CDR3 is TGTGCCAGCAGCGTAGGGGCAGGGGGTAGCTACGAGCAGTACTTC. This codes for CASSVGAGGSYEQYF.